Presented here are 20 T cell receptor beta chains from one specimen sequenced in a study of early T cells in non-severe SARS-CoV-2 infection. Via MiXCR, TCRdb re-called the 5' RACE reads, giving one row per CDR3 protein. The table lists some 30,000 distinct CDR3 sequences, approximately 5.4% of them singletons. The specimen sequenced was whole blood. All receptors derive from an adult who was a healthcare worker with PCR-confirmed SARS-CoV-2 infection or an uninfected control (not recorded which).

This clonotype has a count of ten or more. One junction end does not reproduce the germline sequence, and a read error may be involved. The chain carries TRBV7-7 and TRBJ2-1; 10 bases are shared with TRBD1. The CDR3 spans 15 residues. CDR1 and CDR2 from the germline V gene are SSHAT and FNYEAQ (reference sequence). The CDR3 DNA reads TGTGCTAGCAGTCCGGGGACAGGGGCTGGACATGAGCAGTTCTTC. Encoded protein: CASSPGTGAGHEQFF.

Ten or more counts support this clonotype. The chain has TRBV18 and TRBJ2-2; D possibly corresponds to TRBD1 (6 bases). Trimming removed 3 bases at V and 0 bases at J, with 11 bases between. Germline values: CDR1 KGHSH, CDR2 LQKENI. CDR3 length: 16 residues. CDR3 nucleotides: TGTGCCAGCTCACCCCCGACAGGCGCGAACACCGGGGAGCTGTTTTTT. This encodes CASSPPTGANTGELFF.

This clonotype was recorded at least ten times. The V and J genes are TRBV20-1 and TRBJ1-3; D gene ambiguous. The CDR3 extends over 13 amino acids. The V gene's germline CDR1 is DFQATT and CDR2 SNEGSKA (reference sequence). Trimming left V 0 bases short and J 2 bases short, with 5 bases between. Written as DNA, the CDR3 is TGCAGTGCTAGAGATCCCACTGGAAACACCATATATTTT. Translated: CSARDPTGNTIYF.

This clonotype has a count of ten or more. The chain couples TRBV7-2 to TRBJ1-5; D ambiguous. The CDR3 totals 14 residues. V was shortened by 0 bases and J by 5 bases, with 8 bases between the two germline ends. The germline CDR1 and CDR2 sequences are SGHTA and FQGNSA. DNA for the CDR3: TGTGCCAGCAGCTTAGCTCTGGGGTATCAGCCCCAGCATTTT. Translated: CASSLALGYQPQHF.

Details on this clonotype: Given a much more abundant clone one base away, this may be a read error. CDR3 coding DNA: TGTGTCAGCCAGGGCCGCTCCTATAATTCACCCCTCCACTTT. Translated: CVSQGRSYNSPLHF. The chain couples TRBV28 to TRBJ1-6; possible D gene TRBD1, 5 bases. This CDR3 comprises 14 residues. Looked up from germline, CDR1 is MDHEN and CDR2 is SYDVKM.

This clonotype was observed a handful of times. The rearrangement joins TRBV7-6 to TRBJ2-7, with D tentatively TRBD2 (5 bases). Germline CDR1 SGHVS, CDR2 FNYEAQ. The CDR3 length is 15 residues. Trimming removed 1 base at V and 5 bases at J, with 15 bases between. The CDR3 DNA reads as TGTGCCAGCAGCTTAGGGGTGAGAGAGGGCGACGAGCAGTACTTC. It translates to CASSLGVREGDEQYF.

This clonotype was detected a few times. The chain recombines TRBV7-3 with TRBJ2-1; either TRBD1 or TRBD2 may supply D (5 bases each). CDR1 is SGHTA and CDR2 is FQGTGA in the germline V gene. The CDR3 consists of 14 residues. With 5 bases removed from V and 6 bases from J, the gap between germline ends came to 14 bases. CDR3 sequence (DNA): TGTGCCAGCAGCCCCGGGGCTGGGCTCAATGAGCAGTTCTTC. Amino acids: CASSPGAGLNEQFF.

A few counts support this clonotype. It may be a read error: a sequence one base away is much more abundant. The V call is TRBV6-2 or TRBV6-3, the J call TRBJ2-7; D is uncertain. The CDR3 runs 13 residues. Germline V gene data show CDR1 as MNHEY and CDR2 as SVGEGT. The CDR3 is CATLGRSSCEQYF. CDR3 bases: TGTGCCACCCTAGGCAGGTCCTCCTGCGAGCAGTACTTC.

There are many counts of this clonotype. The rearrangement uses TRBV19 and TRBJ1-2; the D gene is possibly TRBD1 (5 bases). The CDR3 runs 15 residues. The germline V gene has CDR1 LNHDA and CDR2 SQIVND (reference sequence). Trimming removed 4 bases from V and 2 bases from J, with 14 bases in between. Written as DNA, the CDR3 is TGTGCCAGTAGTACACACCAGTGGGACAACTATGGCTACACCTTC. Its translation: CASSTHQWDNYGYTF.

The table lists this clonotype with many counts. The chain carries TRBV28 and TRBJ1-2; D is ambiguous. CDR3 length: 15 amino acids. Germline values: CDR1 MDHEN, CDR2 SYDVKM. V lost 3 bases and J 2 bases, leaving 13 bases between the germline ends. DNA of the CDR3: TGTGCCAGCAGTTTGGAAAGCAGCGTAAACTATGGCTACACCTTC. The encoded protein is CASSLESSVNYGYTF.

In this sample, this clonotype turned up many times. J is TRBJ2-5 and V is TRBV6-6, with a weak D call TRBD2 (5 bases). The germline V gene encodes CDR1 MNHNY and CDR2 SVGAGI (reference sequence). The CDR3 consists of 11 residues. With 7 bases removed from V and 7 bases from J, the gap between germline ends came to 10 bases. CDR3 region: CASTERATQYF. The CDR3 DNA reads TGTGCCAGCACAGAGAGGGCGACCCAGTACTTC.

This clonotype has at least ten counts. The chain carries TRBV7-8 and TRBJ1-4; tentative D call: TRBD1 (5 bases). Germline lookup yields CDR1 SGHVS and CDR2 FQNEAQ. CDR3 length: 14 amino acids. V was clipped by 4 bases and J by 4 bases, with 10 bases between them. CDR3 in amino acids: CASSSWDLNEKLFF. The CDR3 DNA is TGTGCCAGCAGCTCCTGGGACCTTAATGAAAAACTGTTTTTT. The complete variable domain, with remaining parts taken from reference TRBV7-8 and TRBJ1-4, reads GAGVSQSPRYKVAKRGQDVALRCDPISGHVSLFWYQQALGQGPEFLTYFQNEAQLDKSGLPSDRFFAERPEGSVSTLKIQRTQQEDSAVYLCASSSWDLNEKLFFGSGTQLSVL.

The sample holds a few counts of this clonotype. The rearrangement links TRBV4-2 to TRBJ1-4; D may be TRBD1 (5 bases). Germline V gene sequence: CDR1 LGHNA, CDR2 YNFKEQ. Trimming removed 3 bases from V and 7 bases from J, with 21 bases in between. CDR3 length equals 17 residues. CDR3 amino acids: CASSHPGTDLESEKLFF. In DNA form, the CDR3 reads TGTGCCAGCAGCCATCCCGGGACTGATCTCGAAAGTGAAAAACTGTTTTTT.

In its sample, this clonotype was seen many times. The chain joins TRBV20-1 to TRBJ1-1; no reliable D call. The germline V gene has CDR1 DFQATT and CDR2 SNEGSKA (reference sequence). V lost 5 bases and J 4 bases, leaving 11 bases between the germline ends. The CDR3 spans 12 residues. CDR3 sequence: CSAGAGVTEAFF. In DNA form, the CDR3 reads TGCAGTGCTGGCGCAGGTGTCACTGAAGCTTTCTTT.

This clonotype was observed many times. The V gene is TRBV18, the J gene TRBJ1-2, with D possibly being TRBD1 (6 bases). The CDR3 runs 16 residues. Deletions cut 3 bases from V and 1 base from J, with 15 bases between. In germline, CDR1 is KGHSH, CDR2 LQKENI. The CDR3 is CASSPNNYRDNYGYTF. The CDR3 DNA reads TGTGCCAGCTCACCGAATAACTACAGGGATAACTATGGCTACACCTTC.

This clonotype was counted ten times or more. The chain uses TRBV7-6 and TRBJ2-2; TRBD1 is a possible D gene (6 bases). V was cut by 6 bases and J by 0 bases, with 17 bases left in between. The CDR3 contains 17 residues. CDR1 and CDR2 from the germline V gene are SGHVS and FNYEAQ. The CDR3 DNA reads as TGTGCCAGCAGTTATCCCCCCCAGGGGCCGAACACCGGGGAGCTGTTTTTT. It yields the protein CASSYPPQGPNTGELFF.

This clonotype was recorded many times. The rearrangement uses TRBV12-3 or TRBV12-4 and TRBJ1-2; unclear D gene. Trimming stripped 4 bases from V and 0 bases from J, with 9 bases between. The CDR3 is 14 amino acids. CDR3 bases: TGTGCCAGCAGTTACACGGCCGCTAACTATGGCTACACCTTC. It is translated as CASSYTAANYGYTF.

This clonotype was observed at least ten times. The chain couples TRBV29-1 to TRBJ1-3; no clear D gene. Looked up from germline, CDR1 is SQVTM and CDR2 is ANQGSEA. V lost 4 bases to trimming and J lost 2 bases, with 15 bases between them. This CDR3 spans 15 amino acids. This CDR3 is CSVGFRGVAGNTIYF. CDR3 sequence (DNA): TGCAGCGTTGGATTCCGAGGAGTGGCTGGAAACACCATATATTTT.

Details on this clonotype: A much larger clone differs by one base, so this may be a read error. The V and J genes are TRBV6-6 and TRBJ1-5; possibly TRBD1 for D (5 bases). Germline V gene data show CDR1 as MNHNY and CDR2 as SVGAGI (reference sequence). There are 15 residues in the CDR3. Here the CDR3 reads CDSSPRGQANQPQHF. DNA for the CDR3: TGTGACAGCAGTCCTCGGGGCCAGGCCAATCAGCCCCAGCATTTT.

The chain employs TRBV20-1 and TRBJ2-2, with D perhaps assigned TRBD1 or TRBD2 (5 bases each). From germline, CDR1 is DFQATT and CDR2 SNEGSKA (reference sequence). The germline V and J ends were trimmed by 2 bases and 4 bases, with 8 bases remaining between them. The CDR3 consists of 13 residues. As DNA, the CDR3 is TGCAGTGCTAGAAATGGGGGCACCGGGGAGCTGTTTTTT. Its protein is CSARNGGTGELFF.